This is a list of T cell receptor beta chains from one sample in a study of T cell responses to AZD1222 COVID-19 vaccine. Libraries were prepared by immunoSEQ multiplex PCR; TCRdb keeps only in-frame clonotypes and omits some of them. The sample yields more than 80,000 clones, roughly 93% seen once. This specimen consisted of peripheral blood, obtained on day 0 of AZD1222 vaccination. The receptors were sampled from an adult in good health. Each CDR3 is given with its conserved first and last residue. A D gene is named only where the DNA matches it firmly. Clone sizes are given selectively: once, few, many, or a class where the clone is expanded.

clone_size: -; v_call: TRBV9; j_call: TRBJ1-1; d_call: -; cdr3_aa: CASSVRGNTEAFF; cdr3_nt: TGTGCCAGCAGCGTCCGAGGGAACACTGAAGCTTTCTTT
clone_size: once; v_call: TRBV7-9; j_call: TRBJ2-1; d_call: TRBD1; cdr3_aa: CASSPPLGTGDNEQFF; cdr3_nt: TGTGCCAGCAGCCCCCCCCTCGGGACAGGCGACAATGAGCAGTTCTTC
clone_size: -; v_call: TRBV9; j_call: TRBJ1-2; d_call: TRBD1; cdr3_aa: CASTELSQGPLYGYTF; cdr3_nt: TGTGCCAGCACCGAACTGTCACAGGGGCCCCTATATGGCTACACCTTC
clone_size: -; v_call: TRBV12-3/TRBV12-4; j_call: TRBJ2-7; d_call: -; cdr3_aa: CASSLGRTYEQYF; cdr3_nt: TGTGCCAGCAGTTTAGGGCGGACCTACGAGCAGTACTTC
clone_size: -; v_call: TRBV7-2; j_call: TRBJ2-3; d_call: -; cdr3_aa: CASSSESYTDTQYF; cdr3_nt: TGTGCCAGCAGTAGCGAGAGTTACACAGATACGCAGTATTTT
clone_size: few; v_call: TRBV15; j_call: TRBJ2-5; d_call: -; cdr3_aa: CATSRDGSGETQYF; cdr3_nt: TGTGCCACCAGCAGAGATGGCAGTGGGGAGACCCAGTACTTC
clone_size: -; v_call: TRBV19; j_call: TRBJ1-1; d_call: TRBD1; cdr3_aa: CASSIATGAGGEAFF; cdr3_nt: TGTGCCAGTAGTATTGCAACAGGGGCCGGAGGTGAAGCTTTCTTT
clone_size: -; v_call: TRBV5-6; j_call: TRBJ1-2; d_call: -; cdr3_aa: CASSLLSEASGYTF; cdr3_nt: TGTGCCAGCAGCTTGTTGTCGGAGGCGAGTGGCTACACCTTC
clone_size: -; v_call: TRBV4-3; j_call: TRBJ2-3; d_call: TRBD2; cdr3_aa: CASSGRTSGGVTDTQYF; cdr3_nt: TGCGCCAGCAGCGGTCGGACTAGCGGGGGGGTTACAGATACGCAGTATTTT
clone_size: -; v_call: TRBV7-2; j_call: TRBJ1-3; d_call: -; cdr3_aa: CASRSDRISGNTIYF; cdr3_nt: TGTGCCAGCAGATCCGACAGGATCTCTGGAAACACCATATATTTT
clone_size: -; v_call: TRBV11-2; j_call: TRBJ1-2; d_call: TRBD1; cdr3_aa: CASSLNLGTGSGGYTF; cdr3_nt: TGTGCCAGCAGCCTAAACCTCGGGACAGGGAGTGGTGGCTACACCTTC
clone_size: -; v_call: TRBV5-1; j_call: TRBJ2-7; d_call: TRBD1; cdr3_aa: CASRTGAAYEQYF; cdr3_nt: TGCGCCAGCAGAACAGGGGCGGCCTACGAGCAGTACTTC
clone_size: -; v_call: TRBV10-3; j_call: TRBJ2-2; d_call: -; cdr3_aa: CAARDQSTGELFF; cdr3_nt: TGTGCCGCCCGGGACCAGAGCACCGGGGAGCTGTTTTTT
clone_size: -; v_call: TRBV5-1; j_call: TRBJ2-3; d_call: TRBD1; cdr3_aa: CASSLVTGVADTQYF; cdr3_nt: TGCGCCAGCAGCTTGGTTACAGGGGTGGCAGATACGCAGTATTTT
clone_size: -; v_call: TRBV3-1/TRBV3-2; j_call: TRBJ1-2; d_call: -; cdr3_aa: CASSQQPEGSGYTF; cdr3_nt: TGTGCCAGCAGCCAACAACCCGAGGGAAGTGGCTACACCTTC
clone_size: -; v_call: TRBV6-6; j_call: TRBJ2-1; d_call: TRBD1; cdr3_aa: CASSGQGARIGQFF; cdr3_nt: TGTGCCAGCAGTGGACAGGGGGCGCGTATAGGGCAGTTCTTC
clone_size: once; v_call: TRBV19; j_call: TRBJ2-2; d_call: TRBD2; cdr3_aa: CASSPGAGGGTGELFF; cdr3_nt: TGTGCCAGTAGCCCAGGAGCGGGAGGGGGGACCGGGGAGCTGTTTTTT
clone_size: -; v_call: TRBV6-5; j_call: TRBJ2-3; d_call: -; cdr3_aa: CASSYPGEDTQYF; cdr3_nt: TGTGCCAGCAGTTACCCCGGAGAAGATACGCAGTATTTT
clone_size: -; v_call: TRBV27; j_call: TRBJ1-2; d_call: TRBD1; cdr3_aa: CASSFQGQGYGYTF; cdr3_nt: TGTGCCAGCAGTTTCCAAGGACAGGGCTATGGCTACACCTTC
clone_size: -; v_call: TRBV5-4; j_call: TRBJ1-2; d_call: -; cdr3_aa: CASSLVAQPYGYTF; cdr3_nt: TGTGCCAGCAGCTTGGTTGCACAGCCCTATGGCTACACCTTC
clone_size: once; v_call: TRBV18; j_call: TRBJ2-3; d_call: TRBD1; cdr3_aa: CASSPTGGTDTQYF; cdr3_nt: TGTGCCAGCTCACCCACAGGGGGCACAGATACGCAGTATTTT
clone_size: -; v_call: TRBV24-1; j_call: TRBJ2-1; d_call: -; cdr3_aa: CATSDSPRGLNEQFF; cdr3_nt: TGTGCCACCAGTGATTCCCCCCGGGGCCTTAATGAGCAGTTCTTC
clone_size: -; v_call: TRBV2; j_call: TRBJ2-7; d_call: TRBD1; cdr3_aa: CASSGTGNYEQYF; cdr3_nt: TGTGCCAGCAGTGGGACAGGGAACTACGAGCAGTACTTC
clone_size: few; v_call: TRBV5-6; j_call: TRBJ1-6; d_call: -; cdr3_aa: CASSLTGIGSPLHF; cdr3_nt: TGTGCCAGCAGCTTGACAGGGATCGGTTCACCCCTCCACTTT
clone_size: -; v_call: TRBV28; j_call: TRBJ1-5; d_call: TRBD1; cdr3_aa: CASRSGGNQPQHF; cdr3_nt: TGTGCCAGCAGATCAGGGGGGAATCAGCCCCAGCATTTT
clone_size: -; v_call: TRBV3-1/TRBV3-2; j_call: TRBJ2-7; d_call: TRBD1; cdr3_aa: CASSHGQAYEQYF; cdr3_nt: TGTGCCAGCAGCCATGGACAGGCCTACGAGCAGTACTTC
clone_size: -; v_call: TRBV12-3/TRBV12-4; j_call: TRBJ1-6; d_call: -; cdr3_aa: CASSQFFRTLHF; cdr3_nt: TGTGCCAGCAGCCAGTTTTTCCGGACCCTCCACTTT
clone_size: -; v_call: TRBV27; j_call: TRBJ1-4; d_call: TRBD1; cdr3_aa: CASSIQGRPNEKLFF; cdr3_nt: TGTGCCAGCAGTATACAGGGGCGACCTAATGAAAAACTGTTTTTT
clone_size: -; v_call: TRBV9; j_call: TRBJ1-3; d_call: -; cdr3_aa: CASSVAGSFGNTIYF; cdr3_nt: TGTGCCAGCAGCGTAGCTGGGAGTTTTGGAAACACCATATATTTT
clone_size: -; v_call: TRBV9; j_call: TRBJ2-3; d_call: -; cdr3_aa: CASSVASGTDTQYF; cdr3_nt: TGTGCCAGCAGCGTCGCTAGCGGCACAGATACGCAGTATTTT
clone_size: -; v_call: TRBV6-5; j_call: TRBJ2-7; d_call: -; cdr3_aa: CASSTHRAYEQYF; cdr3_nt: TGTGCCAGCAGTACCCACAGGGCCTACGAGCAGTACTTC
clone_size: -; v_call: TRBV24-1; j_call: TRBJ2-3; d_call: TRBD1; cdr3_aa: CATRGQGGGTDTQYF; cdr3_nt: TGTGCCACCAGAGGACAGGGGGGCGGCACAGATACGCAGTATTTT
clone_size: -; v_call: TRBV7-9; j_call: TRBJ2-6; d_call: -; cdr3_aa: CASSLGGRLSGANVLTF; cdr3_nt: TGTGCCAGCAGCTTGGGGGGGCGCCTCTCTGGGGCCAACGTCCTGACTTTC
clone_size: -; v_call: TRBV12-5; j_call: TRBJ1-1; d_call: TRBD1; cdr3_aa: CASGLPTGLRTEAFF; cdr3_nt: TGTGCTAGTGGTCTCCCGACAGGGTTGCGGACTGAAGCTTTCTTT
clone_size: -; v_call: TRBV4-2; j_call: TRBJ1-1; d_call: TRBD1; cdr3_aa: CASSQERDRRTPEAFF; cdr3_nt: TGTGCCAGCAGCCAAGAGAGGGACAGGCGGACCCCTGAAGCTTTCTTT
clone_size: -; v_call: TRBV5-4; j_call: TRBJ1-3; d_call: TRBD1; cdr3_aa: CASSDGGGISGNTIYF; cdr3_nt: TGTGCCAGCAGCGATGGAGGGGGCATATCGGGAAACACCATATATTTT
clone_size: -; v_call: TRBV12-5; j_call: TRBJ1-1; d_call: -; cdr3_aa: CASGLWSGRGNTEAFF; cdr3_nt: TGTGCTAGTGGTTTGTGGTCGGGGCGGGGGAACACTGAAGCTTTCTTT
clone_size: -; v_call: TRBV5-4; j_call: TRBJ1-2; d_call: -; cdr3_aa: CASSLGRTNYGYTF; cdr3_nt: TGTGCCAGCAGCTTGGGCAGAACTAACTATGGCTACACCTTC
clone_size: -; v_call: TRBV7-2; j_call: TRBJ1-2; d_call: -; cdr3_aa: CASSPQGYGYTF; cdr3_nt: TGTGCCAGCAGCCCGCAAGGCTATGGCTACACCTTC
clone_size: -; v_call: TRBV5-1; j_call: TRBJ2-5; d_call: TRBD1; cdr3_aa: CASSWRQGPAETQYF; cdr3_nt: TGCGCCAGCAGCTGGAGACAGGGGCCGGCAGAGACCCAGTACTTC
clone_size: -; v_call: TRBV19; j_call: TRBJ2-3; d_call: TRBD2; cdr3_aa: CASSTSGGYTDTQYF; cdr3_nt: TGTGCCAGTAGCACTAGCGGGGGGTACACAGATACGCAGTATTTT
clone_size: -; v_call: TRBV5-1; j_call: TRBJ1-1; d_call: -; cdr3_aa: CASSSGQYTMNTEAFF; cdr3_nt: TGCGCCAGCAGCTCCGGACAGTATACCATGAACACTGAAGCTTTCTTT
clone_size: -; v_call: TRBV5-4; j_call: TRBJ2-3; d_call: -; cdr3_aa: CATSGGDTQYF; cdr3_nt: TGTGCCACAAGCGGAGGGGATACGCAGTATTTT
clone_size: few; v_call: TRBV6-5; j_call: TRBJ1-4; d_call: -; cdr3_aa: CASLGSSEKLFF; cdr3_nt: TGTGCCAGCCTGGGGAGCAGTGAAAAACTGTTTTTT